Listed below are T cell receptor beta chains from one sample, sequenced in a study of T-cell reconstitution after alpha-beta-depleted transplantation in children. TCRdb ran MiXCR on the PCR reads and lists one entry per CDR3 protein. The sample shows 70,000 to 100,000 distinct CDR3 sequences, 12% of them seen only once. The source material was PBMCs from the stem cell graft donor, sampled from the stem cell graft. Receptor source: a human donor who donated a stem cell graft to a child with inherited bone marrow failure. CDR3s include the opening cysteine and the closing phenylalanine or tryptophan. A D gene is named only where the DNA matches it firmly. Only part of the rows carry a size: once, few, many, or a class if the clone is expanded.

D gene: -
V gene: TRBV5-1
J gene: TRBJ2-7
clone size: many
CDR3 DNA: TGCACCAGCAGCTTGGTTCTAGGTAGCTACGAGCAGTACTTC
CDR3 protein: CTSSLVLGSYEQYF

D gene: TRBD1
V gene: TRBV27
J gene: TRBJ1-5
clone size: many
CDR3 DNA: TGTGCCAGCAGTCAGACAGGGGGGTTCCAGCCCCAGCATTTT
CDR3 protein: CASSQTGGFQPQHF

D gene: TRBD1
V gene: TRBV7-2
J gene: TRBJ1-6
clone size: many
CDR3 DNA: TGTGCCAGCACCACACAGGGGACCATACATTCACCCCTCCACTTT
CDR3 protein: CASTTQGTIHSPLHF

D gene: TRBD1
V gene: TRBV9
J gene: TRBJ2-7
clone size: many
CDR3 DNA: TGTGCCAGCAGCGTCCAGGGGGTACCCTACGAGCAGTACTTC
CDR3 protein: CASSVQGVPYEQYF

D gene: -
V gene: TRBV7-3
J gene: TRBJ1-1
clone size: many
CDR3 DNA: TGTGCCAGCAGCTTACACCGAGACACTGAAGCTTTCTTT
CDR3 protein: CASSLHRDTEAFF

D gene: -
V gene: TRBV18
J gene: TRBJ1-2
clone size: -
CDR3 DNA: TGTGCCAGCTCTATCCGTGGGAGGACCGACTATGGCTACACCTTC
CDR3 protein: CASSIRGRTDYGYTF

D gene: -
V gene: TRBV27
J gene: TRBJ1-1
clone size: many
CDR3 DNA: TGTGCCAGCAGTTTATCGCCTTGGGCGAACAGCTGGGTCACTGAAGCTTTCTTT
CDR3 protein: CASSLSPWANSWVTEAFF

D gene: -
V gene: TRBV5-6
J gene: TRBJ2-2
clone size: many
CDR3 DNA: TGTGCCAGCAGCCTCGCGGGGGCGGGGACCGGGGAGCTGTTTTTT
CDR3 protein: CASSLAGAGTGELFF

D gene: TRBD1
V gene: TRBV5-1
J gene: TRBJ1-4
clone size: many
CDR3 DNA: TGCGCCAGCAGCACCGGGACAGGAGGTGAAAAACTGTTTTTT
CDR3 protein: CASSTGTGGEKLFF

D gene: TRBD2
V gene: TRBV19
J gene: TRBJ2-1
clone size: many
CDR3 DNA: TGTGCCAGTAGTATATCGTGGCTAGCGGGAGGAGATGAGCAGTTCTTC
CDR3 protein: CASSISWLAGGDEQFF

D gene: -
V gene: TRBV5-4
J gene: TRBJ1-5
clone size: many
CDR3 DNA: TGTGCCAGCAGTTCTCGGACCCGACAGCCCCAGCATTTT
CDR3 protein: CASSSRTRQPQHF

D gene: -
V gene: TRBV4-3
J gene: TRBJ1-6
clone size: many
CDR3 DNA: TGCGCCAGCAGCCTATTCAGCGGTTCACCCCTCCACTTT
CDR3 protein: CASSLFSGSPLHF

D gene: TRBD1
V gene: TRBV7-2
J gene: TRBJ2-7
clone size: many
CDR3 DNA: TGTGCCAGCGGGAACAGGGGGAGGCCGTTCGGCGAGCAGTACTTC
CDR3 protein: CASGNRGRPFGEQYF

D gene: -
V gene: TRBV29-1
J gene: TRBJ1-2
clone size: many
CDR3 DNA: TGCAGCGTTGGGGGAGAGGATCTTGGCTACACCTTC
CDR3 protein: CSVGGEDLGYTF

D gene: TRBD1
V gene: TRBV5-1
J gene: TRBJ2-1
clone size: many
CDR3 DNA: TGCGCCAGCAGCTTTCAGGGGGCCCTCTACAATGAGCAGTTCTTC
CDR3 protein: CASSFQGALYNEQFF

D gene: -
V gene: TRBV29-1
J gene: TRBJ2-1
clone size: many
CDR3 DNA: TGCAGCCTGGACCAGCGCAATGAGCAGTTCTTC
CDR3 protein: CSLDQRNEQFF

D gene: TRBD2
V gene: TRBV6-2/TRBV6-3
J gene: TRBJ2-7
clone size: many
CDR3 DNA: TGTGCCAGCAGTTTACGTCATAGCGGGGGATACTACGAGCAGTACTTC
CDR3 protein: CASSLRHSGGYYEQYF

D gene: -
V gene: TRBV9
J gene: TRBJ2-2
clone size: -
CDR3 DNA: TGTGCCAGCAGCGTAGGAGGGTCCACCGGGGAGCTGTTTTTT
CDR3 protein: CASSVGGSTGELFF

D gene: TRBD1
V gene: TRBV12-3/TRBV12-4
J gene: TRBJ1-1
clone size: many
CDR3 DNA: TGTGCCAGCCGGAGGGGAGGGGGCGACGGGGCTTTCTTT
CDR3 protein: CASRRGGGDGAFF

D gene: TRBD1
V gene: TRBV5-1
J gene: TRBJ2-4
clone size: many
CDR3 DNA: TGCGCCAGCAGCCTCACGTCGGACAGGGAACAGTACTTC
CDR3 protein: CASSLTSDREQYF

D gene: -
V gene: TRBV20-1
J gene: TRBJ2-1
clone size: few
CDR3 DNA: TGCAGTGCTAGAGCTCCTCCGGGACTTCTAGGGTTCAATGAGCAGTTCTTC
CDR3 protein: CSARAPPGLLGFNEQFF

D gene: -
V gene: TRBV7-8
J gene: TRBJ1-5
clone size: many
CDR3 DNA: TGTGCCAGCAGCGCGGGGGCGGATCAGCCCCAGCATTTT
CDR3 protein: CASSAGADQPQHF

D gene: -
V gene: TRBV12-3/TRBV12-4
J gene: TRBJ2-1
clone size: -
CDR3 DNA: TGTGCCAGCAGTTTTGTCAGGGAGCAGTTCTTC
CDR3 protein: CASSFVREQFF

D gene: -
V gene: TRBV5-1
J gene: TRBJ2-7
clone size: many
CDR3 DNA: TGCGCCAGCAGCTTGGCCCCGCAGGCCGAGCAGTACTTC
CDR3 protein: CASSLAPQAEQYF

D gene: TRBD2
V gene: TRBV27
J gene: TRBJ2-7
clone size: many
CDR3 DNA: TGTGCCAGCAGCCCAGCGGGAGAACGGTCCTACGAGCAGTACTTC
CDR3 protein: CASSPAGERSYEQYF

D gene: TRBD2
V gene: TRBV5-1
J gene: TRBJ2-1
clone size: many
CDR3 DNA: TGCGCCAGCAGCTTGGGGTTCTCGAGCGGGAGCTCGTATGAGCAGTTCTTC
CDR3 protein: CASSLGFSSGSSYEQFF

D gene: -
V gene: TRBV3-1
J gene: TRBJ1-5
clone size: -
CDR3 DNA: TGTGCCAGCAGCCAACGGCCCGCTCAGCCCCAGCATTTT
CDR3 protein: CASSQRPAQPQHF

D gene: -
V gene: TRBV9
J gene: TRBJ2-3
clone size: -
CDR3 DNA: TGTGCCAGCAGCGTCTCGGCGGCAGATACGCAGTATTTT
CDR3 protein: CASSVSAADTQYF

D gene: -
V gene: TRBV5-1
J gene: TRBJ2-5
clone size: -
CDR3 DNA: TGCGCCAGCAGCTTGGATGGTTGGGAGACCCAGTACTTC
CDR3 protein: CASSLDGWETQYF

D gene: -
V gene: TRBV5-5
J gene: TRBJ2-4
clone size: many
CDR3 DNA: TGTGCCAGCAGCTTGCCGGACAGTAAAAACATTCAGTACTTC
CDR3 protein: CASSLPDSKNIQYF

D gene: TRBD1
V gene: TRBV29-1
J gene: TRBJ1-2
clone size: many
CDR3 DNA: TGCAGCGTAGAACAGGGGCTCGACTATGGCTACACCTTC
CDR3 protein: CSVEQGLDYGYTF

D gene: -
V gene: TRBV4-3
J gene: TRBJ2-3
clone size: many
CDR3 DNA: TGCGCCAGCAGCCAGAATACGCCAGATACGCAGTATTTT
CDR3 protein: CASSQNTPDTQYF

D gene: -
V gene: TRBV6-5
J gene: TRBJ2-7
clone size: many
CDR3 DNA: TGTGCCAGCAGTCACCCCTCTACTACCTACGAGCAGTACTTC
CDR3 protein: CASSHPSTTYEQYF

D gene: -
V gene: TRBV10-3
J gene: TRBJ2-7
clone size: many
CDR3 DNA: TGTGCCACGGTGGACGCGGCCTACGAGCAGTACTTC
CDR3 protein: CATVDAAYEQYF

D gene: -
V gene: TRBV7-9
J gene: TRBJ1-1
clone size: many
CDR3 DNA: TGTGCCAGCAGCCCTGCAGACACTGAAGCTTTCTTT
CDR3 protein: CASSPADTEAFF

D gene: -
V gene: TRBV24-1
J gene: TRBJ2-3
clone size: many
CDR3 DNA: TGTGCCACCAGTGGGGGACTCCTCACAGATACGCAGTATTTT
CDR3 protein: CATSGGLLTDTQYF

D gene: -
V gene: TRBV11-3
J gene: TRBJ2-2
clone size: -
CDR3 DNA: TGTGCCAGCAGCTTAGATAGGGCATCCACCGGGGAGCTGTTTTTT
CDR3 protein: CASSLDRASTGELFF

D gene: TRBD1
V gene: TRBV24-1
J gene: TRBJ2-5
clone size: many
CDR3 DNA: TGTGCCACCAGCGTCAGGGGGCGAGAGACCCAGTACTTC
CDR3 protein: CATSVRGRETQYF

D gene: -
V gene: TRBV12-3/TRBV12-4
J gene: TRBJ2-6
clone size: many
CDR3 DNA: TGTGCCAGCAGTTTATCGGCGGCTGGGGCCAACGTCCTGACTTTC
CDR3 protein: CASSLSAAGANVLTF

D gene: TRBD2
V gene: TRBV29-1
J gene: TRBJ2-1
clone size: many
CDR3 DNA: TGCAGCGGGACCGGATCTAGCGGGGAAATCTACAATGAGCAGTTCTTC
CDR3 protein: CSGTGSSGEIYNEQFF

D gene: -
V gene: TRBV7-9
J gene: TRBJ2-5
clone size: many
CDR3 DNA: TGTGCCAGCAGCTTAGCGGAGGGGGGGATGGAGACCCAGTACTTC
CDR3 protein: CASSLAEGGMETQYF

D gene: TRBD1
V gene: TRBV29-1
J gene: TRBJ2-1
clone size: -
CDR3 DNA: TGCAGCGCCGACGAGGGGGCGGTTATCAATGAGCAGTTCTTC
CDR3 protein: CSADEGAVINEQFF

D gene: -
V gene: TRBV5-1
J gene: TRBJ2-3
clone size: -
CDR3 DNA: TGCGCCAGCAGCTTGTTCGACCCAGGGGATACGCAGTATTTT
CDR3 protein: CASSLFDPGDTQYF

D gene: -
V gene: TRBV6-5
J gene: TRBJ1-5
clone size: many
CDR3 DNA: TGTGCCAGCAGGAGATACTGGAATCAGCCCCAGCATTTT
CDR3 protein: CASRRYWNQPQHF

D gene: TRBD2
V gene: TRBV9
J gene: TRBJ2-1
clone size: many
CDR3 DNA: TGTGCCAGCAGCGTAGCTCCCGGGGGGGGCTACAATGAGCAGTTCTTC
CDR3 protein: CASSVAPGGGYNEQFF

D gene: -
V gene: TRBV19
J gene: TRBJ2-3
clone size: -
CDR3 DNA: TGTGCCAGTAGTATTGGGCCAGGAGTAGGCACAGATACGCAGTATTTT
CDR3 protein: CASSIGPGVGTDTQYF

D gene: TRBD1
V gene: TRBV4-3
J gene: TRBJ2-7
clone size: many
CDR3 DNA: TGCGCCAGCAGCCAGACCTCCGGGACAGGGGGCGACGAGCAGTACTTC
CDR3 protein: CASSQTSGTGGDEQYF

D gene: -
V gene: TRBV10-2
J gene: TRBJ2-4
clone size: many
CDR3 DNA: TGCGCCAGCGGGGAACCATTTCTAGCCAAAAACATTCAGTACTTC
CDR3 protein: CASGEPFLAKNIQYF

D gene: -
V gene: TRBV9
J gene: TRBJ2-1
clone size: many
CDR3 DNA: TGTGCCAGCAGCCAGACAGGTTACAATGAGCAGTTCTTC
CDR3 protein: CASSQTGYNEQFF

D gene: TRBD2
V gene: TRBV7-3
J gene: TRBJ2-2
clone size: many
CDR3 DNA: TGTGCCAGCAGCCCCCCGGGGGGGCCGAACACCGGGGAGCTGTTTTTT
CDR3 protein: CASSPPGGPNTGELFF

D gene: -
V gene: TRBV6-5
J gene: TRBJ1-6
clone size: many
CDR3 DNA: TGTGCCAGCAGAGACTCTCCTCGGGTGGCAAATTCACCCCTCCACTTT
CDR3 protein: CASRDSPRVANSPLHF

D gene: -
V gene: TRBV6-2/TRBV6-3
J gene: TRBJ2-3
clone size: many
CDR3 DNA: TGTGCCAGCAGACAGGGACGGAACACAGATACGCAGTATTTT
CDR3 protein: CASRQGRNTDTQYF

D gene: TRBD2
V gene: TRBV5-1
J gene: TRBJ2-2
clone size: many
CDR3 DNA: TGCGCCAGCAGCTTCCTAGCGGGAGGAGACACCGGGGAGCTGTTTTTT
CDR3 protein: CASSFLAGGDTGELFF

D gene: -
V gene: TRBV30
J gene: TRBJ1-1
clone size: -
CDR3 DNA: TGTGCCTGGAGTGCCTGGGAGGGAATTAACACTGAAGCTTTCTTT
CDR3 protein: CAWSAWEGINTEAFF

D gene: -
V gene: TRBV19
J gene: TRBJ1-4
clone size: -
CDR3 DNA: TGTGCCAGCGCCCAGCGGTGTCAATCAGAAAAACTGTTTTTT
CDR3 protein: CASAQRCQSEKLFF

D gene: TRBD1
V gene: TRBV7-9
J gene: TRBJ2-3
clone size: many
CDR3 DNA: TGTGCCAGCAGCCGACAGGGGAACACAGATACGCAGTATTTT
CDR3 protein: CASSRQGNTDTQYF

D gene: -
V gene: TRBV11-2
J gene: TRBJ2-1
clone size: many
CDR3 DNA: TGTGCCAGCAGCTTATATTCTCAGCCGCAGTTCTTC
CDR3 protein: CASSLYSQPQFF

D gene: -
V gene: TRBV5-1
J gene: TRBJ2-3
clone size: many
CDR3 DNA: TGCGCCAGCAGCTTGGAGGGGAGCACAGATACGCAGTATTTT
CDR3 protein: CASSLEGSTDTQYF